These 23 T cell receptor beta chains were sequenced from one sample in a study of blood T cell repertoires in COVID-19. Repertoires were generated with immunoSEQ multiplex PCR, while TCRdb's copy carries only in-frame clones and drops some. The table includes 150,000 to 170,000 clones, 65% to 90% detected once. Sequenced sample: peripheral blood. These receptors came from a woman aged 55-69 years with COVID-19, enrolled during active disease.

This clone was seen a handful of times. This rearrangement joins TRBV2 to TRBJ2-7, with TRBD1 matching 11 bases. The CDR3 is made up of 14 amino acids. The J segment lost 5 bases and the V segment lost 6 bases, leaving 6 bases of the junction unmatched. Germline assignment: CDR1 SNHLY and CDR2 FYNNEI. CDR3 region: CASSRDRGIHEQYF. The CDR3 DNA sequence: TGTGCCAGCAGCAGGGACAGGGGGATCCACGAGCAGTACTTC.

The J gene is TRBJ1-1, the V gene TRBV9, with 9 bases fitting TRBD1. This CDR3 is 15 amino acids long. CDR1 and CDR2 (germline): SGDLS, YYNGEE. The V gene end was trimmed by 2 bases and the J gene end by 1 base; junction bases not matched to a gene: 3. CDR3 loop: CASSVGQGPNTEAFF. Here the CDR3 DNA reads TGTGCCAGCAGCGTGGGACAGGGACCGAACACTGAAGCTTTCTTT.

The chain recombines TRBV19 with TRBJ1-2; 9 bases match TRBD1. The trim removed 5 bases at V and 8 bases at J, leaving 6 bases unmatched. This CDR3 is 13 amino acids long. In germline, CDR1 is LNHDA, CDR2 SQIVND (reference sequence). In DNA form, the CDR3 reads TGTGCCAGTAGTCAGGGACAGGGAAACGGCTACACCTTC. Its protein is CASSQGQGNGYTF.

This chain joins TRBV18 and TRBJ2-2; the D gene is possibly TRBD1 (6 bases). CDR3 length equals 22 residues. In germline, CDR1 is KGHSH, CDR2 LQKENI. Trimming removed 4 bases from V and 3 bases from J, with 33 bases in between. CDR3 DNA: TGTGCCAGCTCACTAACAGGGCCCGTTAGAGCGCTGATTCTTGGGGACACCGGGGAGCTGTTTTTT. This translates into CASSLTGPVRALILGDTGELFF.

The J gene is TRBJ2-5, the V gene TRBV3-1 (or the pseudogene TRBV3-2), with D maybe TRBD1 (5 bases). This CDR3 comprises 15 residues. Trimming left V 1 base short and J 1 base short, with 10 bases between. Germline V gene data show CDR1 as LGHDT and CDR2 as YNNKEL (reference sequence). The CDR3 loop is CASSQVGHIQETQYF. CDR3 bases: TGTGCCAGCAGCCAAGTAGGACACATCCAAGAGACCCAGTACTTC.

V is TRBV5-1 and J is TRBJ1-2, with 10 bases matching TRBD1. There are 13 residues in the CDR3. Losses at the gene ends were 7 bases for V and 8 bases for J; bases not matched to a gene: 8. From germline, CDR1 is SGHRS and CDR2 YFSETQ. CDR3 region: CASGSGTGVGYTF. In nucleotides, the CDR3 is TGCGCCAGCGGCTCCGGGACAGGGGTCGGCTACACCTTC.

This chain uses TRBV9 with TRBJ2-1, with D tentatively TRBD1 (5 bases). CDR3 size: 18 residues. Germline loops: CDR1 SGDLS, CDR2 YYNGEE. The V end was cut by 0 bases, the J end by 3 bases, with 19 bases between. CDR3 nucleotides: TGTGCCAGCAGCGTAGCTACGACACCCTGGGGCCACTACAATGAGCAGTTCTTC. Translating it yields CASSVATTPWGHYNEQFF.

V is TRBV15 and J is TRBJ1-1; the D gene is possibly TRBD1 (5 bases). Looked up from germline, CDR1 is LNHNV and CDR2 is YYDKDF (reference sequence). The CDR3 contains 14 residues. V lost 3 bases and J lost 2, with 10 bases in between. The CDR3 coding sequence is TGTGCCACCAGCAGGGACAAGATCAACACTGAAGCTTTCTTT. Its translation: CATSRDKINTEAFF.

The V gene is TRBV6-5, the J gene TRBJ1-1; D gene ambiguous. The CDR3 is 13 residues long. Between the trimmed V and J ends, which lost 3 bases and 6 bases, there was a span of 11 bases. CDR1 MNHEY and CDR2 SVGAGI come from the germline V gene. CDR3 protein: CASSYIFEAEAFF. The CDR3 DNA follows: TGTGCCAGCAGTTATATTTTTGAGGCTGAAGCTTTCTTT.

This chain links TRBV29-1 with TRBJ1-4; TRBD1 agrees at 9 bases. This CDR3 has 15 amino acids. Per the germline V gene, CDR1 is SQVTM and CDR2 is ANQGSEA. V was clipped by 0 bases and J by 7 bases; unmatched bases: 6. This CDR3 reads CSVEEGQGLGEKLFF. CDR3 nucleotide sequence: TGCAGCGTTGAAGAGGGACAGGGCCTGGGTGAAAAACTGTTTTTT.

The V gene is TRBV3-1 (or the pseudogene TRBV3-2), the J gene TRBJ1-3; a weak D match, TRBD1 (6 bases). Germline lookup yields CDR1 LGHDT and CDR2 YNNKEL (reference sequence). The CDR3 runs to 16 residues. V shed 5 bases and J shed 0 bases, with 14 bases lying between them. In DNA form, the CDR3 reads TGTGCCAGCAGCTCGCGGACAGTCGACTCTGGAAACACCATATATTTT. It specifies CASSSRTVDSGNTIYF.

The DNA of the CDR3 is TGCAGCGTTGAAATCGGGGGTGGCGAGCAGTACTTC. Translated: CSVEIGGGEQYF. The V and J genes are TRBV29-1 and TRBJ2-7; D possibly corresponds to TRBD2 (6 bases). Looked up from germline, CDR1 is SQVTM and CDR2 is ANQGSEA. The CDR3 consists of 12 residues. V was clipped by 2 bases and J by 6 bases, with 11 bases between them.

The rearrangement links TRBV5-1 to TRBJ2-1; 8 bases align to TRBD2. Germline CDR1 and CDR2: SGHRS and YFSETQ. This CDR3 is built from 16 residues. Unmatched junction bases numbered 9, after V lost 5 bases and J lost 2 bases. Written as DNA, the CDR3 is TGCGCCAGCAGACCAGGGGCGGGAGGTACCTACAATGAGCAGTTCTTC. It specifies CASRPGAGGTYNEQFF.

The rearrangement links TRBV6-2 or TRBV6-3 to TRBJ1-1; D is possibly TRBD1 (6 bases). This CDR3 region has 11 residues. CDR1 is MNHEY and CDR2 is SVGEGT in the germline V gene. V was cut by 6 bases and J by 8 bases, with 10 bases left in between. The CDR3 loop reads CASSGTPEAFF. The DNA of the CDR3 is TGTGCCAGCAGCGGGACACCAGAAGCTTTCTTT.

The rearrangement uses TRBV7-2 and TRBJ2-1; no reliable D call. CDR1 and CDR2 (germline): SGHTA, FQGNSA. The V end lost 5 bases, the J end lost 4 bases, and 9 bases lay between the germline ends. CDR3 length equals 13 residues. The CDR3 loop reads CASSRNSYNEQFF. The CDR3 nucleotides read TGTGCCAGCAGCCGAAACAGTTACAATGAGCAGTTCTTC.

The gene calls are TRBV13 and TRBJ2-5; the match to TRBD2 covers 7 bases. The CDR3 covers 11 residues. V gave up 4 bases and J gave up 7 bases; unmatched junction bases: 0. CDR1 PRHDT and CDR2 FYEKMQ come from the germline V gene (reference sequence). CDR3 in amino acids: CASSSSGTQYF. The CDR3 region has the DNA TGTGCCAGCAGCTCTAGCGGGACCCAGTACTTC.

There are a few counts of this clone. The chain couples TRBV12-5 to TRBJ1-1; perhaps TRBD1 as D (5 bases). CDR3 length: 12 amino acids. The V gene lost 10 bases and the J gene lost 1 base, with 10 bases spanning the gap. Germline values: CDR1 LGHNT, CDR2 FRNRAP. The CDR3 DNA is TGTGCTATTTCCACAGGGAACACTGAAGCTTTCTTT. Translating gives CAISTGNTEAFF.

The CDR3 is CASSPSSASSYEQYF. Written as DNA, the CDR3 is TGTGCCAGTAGTCCTTCTAGCGCCAGCTCCTACGAGCAGTACTTC. V usage is TRBV19 and J usage is TRBJ2-7, with D perhaps matching TRBD2 (6 bases). The V gene lost 5 bases and the J gene lost 0 bases, with 14 bases spanning the gap. Germline CDR1 LNHDA, CDR2 SQIVND (reference sequence). The CDR3 consists of 15 residues.

V and J are TRBV19 and TRBJ1-1; D not resolved. CDR1 LNHDA and CDR2 SQIVND come from the germline V gene (reference sequence). The V gene lost 3 bases and the J gene lost 7 bases, with 6 bases spanning the gap. The CDR3 loop spans 11 amino acids. For the CDR3, the DNA is TGTGCCAGTAGTATTACCGGTGAAGCTTTCTTT. Its translation: CASSITGEAFF.

The rearrangement links TRBV18 to TRBJ1-2; tentative D call: TRBD1 (5 bases). Per the germline V gene, CDR1 is KGHSH and CDR2 is LQKENI. This CDR3 is built from 12 residues. V lost 6 bases to trimming and J lost 8 bases, with 13 bases between them. Written as DNA, the CDR3 is TGTGCCAGCTCCCTAGGACAAAACGGCTACACCTTC. As protein: CASSLGQNGYTF.

The genes are TRBV5-6 and TRBJ1-1; unclear D gene. The V end lost 0 bases, the J end lost 4 bases, and 10 bases lay between the germline ends. Germline V gene sequence: CDR1 SGHDT, CDR2 YYEEEE. CDR3 length equals 14 residues. CDR3 loop: CASSLGRRPTEAFF. Here the CDR3 DNA reads TGTGCCAGCAGCTTGGGAAGGAGGCCCACTGAAGCTTTCTTT.

This clone has a handful of counts. J is TRBJ1-1 and V is TRBV5-1; perhaps TRBD1 as D (6 bases). V was shortened by 3 bases and J by 0 bases, with 9 bases between the two germline ends. CDR3 length: 14 residues. Germline CDR1 reads SGHRS; CDR2 reads YFSETQ. CDR3 loop: CASSSGALNTEAFF. In DNA form, the CDR3 reads TGCGCCAGCAGCTCAGGGGCCTTGAACACTGAAGCTTTCTTT.

In DNA, the CDR3 is TGTGCCACCAGTGATTTAGAGGGTTTCCACAATGAGCAGTTCTTC. The encoded protein is CATSDLEGFHNEQFF. The chain couples TRBV24-1 to TRBJ2-1; D might be TRBD2 (5 bases). There are 15 residues in the CDR3. V was pared by 1 base and J by 5 bases, with 11 bases between. CDR1 is KGHDR, CDR2 SFDVKD, per germline.